This T cell receptor beta chain was recovered during a study of T cells of healthy individuals. Germline lookup yields CDR1 SGHTA and CDR2 FQGNSA. The V end was cut by 5 bases, the J end by 6 bases, with 15 bases between. This CDR3 is built from 14 residues. TCRdb re-called the 5' RACE reads through MiXCR, storing one row per CDR3 protein. The sample holds 53,000 or so distinct CDR3 sequences; roughly 14% are singletons and the top ten take about 16%. This clonotype was found a few times. The genes are TRBV7-2 and TRBJ2-3; either TRBD1 or TRBD2 may supply D (5 bases each). This receptor was identified in a human donor in good health. As DNA, the CDR3 is TGTGCCAGCAGCCAGGGCGTGGGAGTGGATACGCAGTATTTT. Its protein is CASSQGVGVDTQYF.